The next 15 T cell receptor beta chains were all read from a single sample in a study of T cells in Graves' hyperthyroidism and ophthalmopathy. Amplification targeted TCR beta CDR3 regions from RNA transcripts. HTBI primers were employed in a first-round RT-PCR of the TCR CDR3. Using its own MiXCR run on the multiplex PCR reads, TCRdb lists one record per CDR3 protein. The data hold roughly 250,000 distinct CDR3 sequences, with 15% to 20% observed a single time. Sequencing was carried out using blood. The receptor set was obtained from a woman between 18 and 30 years old with Graves' ophthalmopathy.

This chain links TRBV5-1 with TRBJ1-6, with 8 bases fitting TRBD1. With V trimmed by 0 bases and J by 9 bases, 8 bases remained unmatched. Germline V CDR1 and CDR2: SGHRS, YFSETQ. This CDR3 contains 16 residues. CDR3 sequence reads: CASSLDGQGGISPLHF. The CDR3 bases are TGCGCCAGCAGCTTGGACGGACAGGGAGGTATTTCACCCCTCCACTTT.

This clonotype was recorded at least ten times. V and J are TRBV6-5 and TRBJ2-3; D tentatively fits TRBD1 or TRBD2 (8 bases each). The germline CDR1 and CDR2 sequences are MNHEY and SVGAGI. CDR3 size: 16 residues. The V end lost 5 bases, the J end lost 5 bases, and 20 bases lay between the germline ends. CDR3 sequence reads: CASSLTGGLVKDTQYF. The CDR3, as DNA: TGTGCCAGCAGTCTCACAGGGGGACTAGTAAAAGATACGCAGTATTTT.

CDR3 loop: CASSLAGRRAGYNEQFF. The CDR3 nucleotides are TGTGCCAGCAGCTTAGCGGGGCGGAGAGCTGGCTACAATGAGCAGTTCTTC. The chain employs TRBV7-9 and TRBJ2-1, with a possible D match to TRBD1 (5 bases). The CDR3 contains 17 residues. Trimming stripped 0 bases from V and 3 bases from J, with 15 bases between. Germline assignment: CDR1 SEHNR and CDR2 FQNEAQ (reference sequence). Full variable domain (outside the CDR3, taken from reference TRBV7-9 and TRBJ2-1): DTGVSQNPRHKITKRGQNVTFRCDPISEHNRLYWYRQTLGQGPEFLTYFQNEAQLEKSRLLSDRFSAERPKGSFSTLEIQRTEQGDSAMYLCASSLAGRRAGYNEQFFGPGTRLTVL.

This clonotype was picked up many times. The chain links TRBV11-3 to TRBJ1-2; 8 bases are shared with TRBD1. Germline loops: CDR1 SGHNT, CDR2 YENEEA. Unmatched junction bases numbered 3, after V lost 1 base and J lost 8 bases. The CDR3 runs 13 residues. The chain's CDR3 is CASSLGTGRGYTF. The CDR3 DNA reads as TGTGCCAGCAGCTTAGGGACAGGGAGAGGCTACACCTTC. The full variable domain, with the rest looked up from reference TRBV11-3 and TRBJ1-2, is EAGVVQSPRYKIIEKKQPVAFWCNPISGHNTLYWYLQNLGQGPELLIRYENEEAVDDSQLPKDRFSAERLKGVDSTLKIQPAELGDSAVYLCASSLGTGRGYTFGSGTRLTVV.

This clonotype was recorded at least ten times. The rearrangement joins TRBV20-1 to TRBJ2-3; 9 bases line up with TRBD2. This CDR3 has 15 amino acids. The germline CDR1 and CDR2 sequences are DFQATT and SNEGSKA (reference sequence). Trimming at V came to 2 bases and at J to 2 bases, leaving 5 bases not matched to a gene. DNA for the CDR3: TGCAGTGCTAGAACCGGGACTAGCTTCACAGATACGCAGTATTTT. Amino acid sequence: CSARTGTSFTDTQYF.

At least ten counts were recorded for this clonotype. The chain recombines TRBV20-1 with TRBJ2-7; tentatively, D is TRBD2 (5 bases). CDR3 size: 14 residues. Trimming pared 3 bases from V and 7 bases from J, leaving 19 bases between. Germline V gene data show CDR1 as DFQATT and CDR2 as SNEGSKA (reference sequence). This chain's CDR3 is CSARGALGLGEQYF. The DNA for the CDR3 is TGCAGTGCTAGGGGAGCGCTAGGCTTGGGAGAGCAGTACTTC.

This clonotype was seen at least ten times. This rearrangement joins TRBV2 to TRBJ1-5; D gene ambiguous. Trimming stripped 3 bases from V and 0 bases from J, with 9 bases between. The length of the CDR3 is 15 residues. Germline CDR1 and CDR2: SNHLY and FYNNEI. CDR3 residues: CASSDLGYSNQPQHF. CDR3 in DNA: TGTGCCAGCAGTGATCTGGGGTATAGCAATCAGCCCCAGCATTTT.

This clonotype was counted ten times or more. The CDR3 is CASSLKVTYEQYF. The CDR3 region has the DNA TGTGCCAGCAGCTTGAAGGTCACCTACGAGCAGTACTTC. This rearrangement joins TRBV7-2 to TRBJ2-7; D remains ambiguous. The CDR3 is 13 residues long. Germline V CDR1 and CDR2: SGHTA, FQGNSA. V lost 3 bases to trimming and J lost 2 bases, with 8 bases between them.

Ten or more counts support this clonotype. The CDR3 here is CASSVRTSGRSDTQYF. For the CDR3, the DNA is TGTGCCAGCAGCGTAAGAACTAGCGGGAGGTCGGATACGCAGTATTTT. The chain is built from TRBV7-9 and TRBJ2-3; the match to TRBD2 covers 12 bases. This CDR3 comprises 16 residues. V shed 5 bases, J shed 6 bases, and the junction held 9 bases outside the gene matches. Looked up from germline, CDR1 is SEHNR and CDR2 is FQNEAQ (reference sequence). Combining the CDR3 with reference TRBV7-9 and TRBJ2-3 gives the whole variable domain DTGVSQNPRHKITKRGQNVTFRCDPISEHNRLYWYRQTLGQGPEFLTYFQNEAQLEKSRLLSDRFSAERPKGSFSTLEIQRTEQGDSAMYLCASSVRTSGRSDTQYFGPGTRLTVL.

The chain carries TRBV6-2 or TRBV6-3 and TRBJ1-5; 11 nucleotides line up with TRBD1. CDR1 MNHEY and CDR2 SVGEGT come from the germline V gene. There are 16 residues in the CDR3. The V gene end was trimmed by 7 bases and the J gene end by 7 bases; junction bases not matched to a gene: 12. CDR3: CASKIGTGGSRQPQHF. The CDR3 nucleotides are TGTGCCAGCAAGATCGGGACAGGGGGGAGTCGGCAGCCCCAGCATTTT.

In its sample, this clonotype was seen many times. The DNA of the CDR3 is TGTGCCAGCACCTCTAGCGGGGGTTCCTACGAGCAGTACTTC. Its translation is CASTSSGGSYEQYF. This sequence joins TRBV2 and TRBJ2-7; 10 nucleotides agree with TRBD2. This CDR3 region has 14 residues. Germline V gene sequence: CDR1 SNHLY, CDR2 FYNNEI. J lost 1 base, V lost 7 bases, and 4 bases had no gene match. Looking up the rest from reference TRBV2 and TRBJ2-7 gives the full variable domain: EPEVTQTPSHQVTQMGQEVILRCVPISNHLYFYWYRQILGQKVEFLVSFYNNEISEKSEIFDDQFSVERPDGSNFTLKIRSTKLEDSAMYFCASTSSGGSYEQYFGPGTRLTVT.

This clonotype has ten or more counts. This chain links TRBV4-1 with TRBJ2-4; TRBD1 is a possible D gene (5 bases). The length of the CDR3 is 18 residues. Trimming shortened V by 0 bases and J by 1 base, and 16 bases separated the two germline ends. CDR1 is MGHRA and CDR2 is YSYEKL in the germline V gene. CDR3 bases: TGCGCCAGCAGCCAAGATAATAGGGGTCGGGTGGCCAAAAACATTCAGTACTTC. This codes for CASSQDNRGRVAKNIQYF.

The chain recombines TRBV4-1 with TRBJ1-2; 7 nucleotides agree with TRBD1. Germline CDR1 MGHRA, CDR2 YSYEKL. The CDR3 loop spans 16 amino acids. Trimming at V came to 4 bases and at J to 0 bases, leaving 8 bases not matched to a gene. CDR3 nucleotides: TGCGCCAGCAGCCCCCGACAGGGTATAGCTAACTATGGCTACACCTTC. This codes for CASSPRQGIANYGYTF.

The gene calls are TRBV2 and TRBJ1-5; possibly TRBD1 for D (5 bases). Trimming left V 4 bases short and J 5 bases short, with 12 bases between. This CDR3 spans 14 amino acids. The germline CDR1 and CDR2 sequences are SNHLY and FYNNEI. The CDR3 region is CASSVSGPDQPQHF. CDR3 coding DNA: TGTGCCAGCAGTGTATCGGGGCCTGATCAGCCCCAGCATTTT. The entire variable domain, with the rest obtained from reference TRBV2 and TRBJ1-5, is as follows: EPEVTQTPSHQVTQMGQEVILRCVPISNHLYFYWYRQILGQKVEFLVSFYNNEISEKSEIFDDQFSVERPDGSNFTLKIRSTKLEDSAMYFCASSVSGPDQPQHFGDGTRLSIL.

Many counts were recorded for this clonotype. The rearrangement uses TRBV6-2 or TRBV6-3 and TRBJ2-1; TRBD1 is a possible D gene (6 bases). Trimming stripped 7 bases from V and 0 bases from J, with 13 bases between. The CDR3 has 15 amino acids. Germline lookup yields CDR1 MNHEY and CDR2 SVGEGT. The CDR3 region is CASTPRGSSYNEQFF. Here the CDR3 DNA reads TGTGCCAGCACGCCGAGGGGGAGCTCCTACAATGAGCAGTTCTTC.